This T cell receptor (beta chain) appears in the sequencing data of a study of T cells and Merkel cell carcinoma outcomes. Concerning this clone: As yet, its antigen is unknown.

Overall study findings and caveats: Merkel cell carcinoma outcomes were reportedly predicted by repertoire and T-cell density.

Generated by immunoSEQ multiplex PCR, the TCRdb table keeps only in-frame clones and is missing some. Of some 15,000 clones in the sample, more than 80% were seen once. Per germline, CDR1 LNHDA and CDR2 SQIVND (reference sequence). Trimming stripped 5 bases from V and 5 bases from J, with 7 bases between. This CDR3 comprises 12 residues. This clonotype was obtained from a human donor with Merkel cell carcinoma. This chain connects TRBV19 to TRBJ1-5; D remains ambiguous. Sequenced: tumor tissue from Merkel cell carcinoma. The CDR3 is CASSSPHQPQHF. In DNA, the CDR3 is TGTGCCAGTAGTTCCCCGCATCAGCCCCAGCATTTT.